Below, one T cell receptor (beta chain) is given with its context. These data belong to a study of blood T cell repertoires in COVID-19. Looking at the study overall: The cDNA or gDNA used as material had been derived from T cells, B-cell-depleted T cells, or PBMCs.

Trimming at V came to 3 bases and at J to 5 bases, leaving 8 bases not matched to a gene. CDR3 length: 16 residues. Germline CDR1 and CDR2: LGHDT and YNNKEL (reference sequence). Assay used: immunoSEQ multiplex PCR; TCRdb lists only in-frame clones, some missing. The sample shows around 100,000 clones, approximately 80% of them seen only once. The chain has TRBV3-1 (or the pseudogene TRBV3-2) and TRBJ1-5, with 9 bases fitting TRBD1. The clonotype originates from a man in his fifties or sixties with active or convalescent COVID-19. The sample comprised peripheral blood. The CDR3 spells CASSHSDRGQDQPQHF. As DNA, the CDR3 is TGTGCCAGCAGCCACTCGGACAGGGGACAAGATCAGCCCCAGCATTTT.